One and the same sample provided the 8 T cell receptor beta chains below, sequenced in a study of T cells in Graves' hyperthyroidism and ophthalmopathy (dated by TCRdb to the late 2010s). Library preparation used multiplex PCR. Sequencing relied on an Illumina HiSeq 2000. TCR beta CDR3 regions were amplified from RNA transcripts. A first-round RT-PCR of the TCR CDR3 used the HTBI primer set with the Qiagen OneStep RT-PCR kit. TCRdb passed the public sequencing reads through fastp at Q25 and MiXCR, retaining productive beta sequences. Duplicate CDR3 protein sequences are folded into a single record with the most common DNA and genes. This sample gives about 380,000 distinct CDR3 sequences in total; around a sixth of them show up just once. The ten top clones hold 35% to 45% of the sample. The material sequenced was blood. All receptors come from a young man with Graves' ophthalmopathy.

This clonotype has only a few counts. The gene calls are TRBV6-1 and TRBJ2-4; 9 nucleotides align to TRBD1. V lost 1 base and J lost 9; bases outside the gene matches: 7. The germline CDR1 and CDR2 sequences are MNHNS and SASEGT. CDR3 length: 15 amino acids. CDR3 DNA sequence: TGTGCCAGCAGTGAAGAAGGACAGGGGTTGAGCATTCAGTACTTC. Translation gives CASSEEGQGLSIQYF.

This clonotype was counted ten times or more. This chain joins TRBV11-2 and TRBJ2-4; possible D gene TRBD1, 6 bases. V was trimmed by 6 bases and J by 9 bases, leaving 18 bases between them. Germline CDR1 is SGHAT and CDR2 is FQNNGV. The CDR3 spans 14 residues. The CDR3 here is CASSSGTQNIIQYF. The CDR3 DNA follows: TGTGCCAGCAGTTCCGGGACACAAAACATCATTCAGTACTTC.

This clonotype was observed a few times. The genes are TRBV4-1 and TRBJ1-5; 7 bases fit TRBD1. CDR1 MGHRA and CDR2 YSYEKL come from the germline V gene. Trimming cost V 1 base and J 7 bases; bases outside gene matches: 1. The CDR3 loop spans 13 amino acids. The CDR3 region has the DNA TGCGCCAGCAGCCAAGCAGGGGGACAGCCCCAGCATTTT. Amino acids: CASSQAGGQPQHF.

This clonotype was seen many times. J is TRBJ2-3 and V is TRBV28; D is ambiguous. Germline assignment: CDR1 MDHEN and CDR2 SYDVKM. Trimming took 2 bases from V and 0 from J, leaving 9 bases between them. CDR3 length: 15 amino acids. The CDR3 coding sequence is TGTGCCAGCAGTTTACTCACCTCTAGCACAGATACGCAGTATTTT. Translating it yields CASSLLTSSTDTQYF.

This clonotype showed up just a few times. V gene TRBV5-1 combines with J gene TRBJ2-5; TRBD2 matches at 10 bases. V shed 4 bases, J shed 0 bases, and the junction held 6 bases outside the gene matches. The germline CDR1 and CDR2 sequences are SGHRS and YFSETQ. The CDR3 runs to 16 residues. The CDR3 spells CASSAGLAAYQETQYF. The CDR3 DNA sequence: TGCGCCAGCAGCGCCGGACTAGCGGCTTACCAAGAGACCCAGTACTTC. Looking up the rest from reference TRBV5-1 and TRBJ2-5 gives the full variable domain: KAGVTQTPRYLIKTRGQQVTLSCSPISGHRSVSWYQQTPGQGLQFLFEYFSETQRNKGNFPGRFSGRQFSNSRSEMNVSTLELGDSALYLCASSAGLAAYQETQYFGPGTRLLVL.

This clonotype was seen at least ten times. A much larger clone differs from this one at a single base, so this may be a read error. The gene calls are TRBV7-9 and TRBJ2-1; 12 nucleotides line up with TRBD2. In germline, CDR1 is SEHNR, CDR2 FQNEAQ (reference sequence). The CDR3 is 15 amino acids. Here the CDR3 DNA reads TGTGCCAGCAGCGCTAGCGGGGGGGCTCACAATGGGCAGTTCTTC. Encoded protein: CASSASGGAHNGQFF.

The chain couples TRBV30 to TRBJ1-1; D uncertain. V was shortened by 4 bases and J by 1 base, with 7 bases between the two germline ends. Looked up from germline, CDR1 is GTSNPN and CDR2 is SVGIG (reference sequence). This CDR3 spans 12 amino acids. The CDR3 bases are TGTGCCTGGATATCGGCGAACACTGAAGCTTTCTTT. It specifies CAWISANTEAFF.

The chain links TRBV5-8 to TRBJ2-7; 8 bases agree with TRBD2. CDR3 size: 16 residues. Germline V gene data show CDR1 as SGHTS and CDR2 as YDEGEE. Germline trimming cut 3 bases from V and 4 bases from J; bases unmatched to any gene: 12. The DNA of the CDR3 is TGTGCCAGCAGCTCCCCCGGGGGGGAGCGACCTTACGAGCAGTACTTC. Protein: CASSSPGGERPYEQYF.